This entry features one T cell receptor (beta chain) sequence. Its antigen is not identified. An end of the junction differs from the germline gene, which may be a read error. PCR involved 60 Vbeta and 13 Jbeta primers. Clones were read by immunoSEQ multiplex PCR, and TCRdb kept only the in-frame ones, dropping some. Among 100,000 to 150,000 clones, about three quarters were seen once, and the ten largest hold about 1%. This CDR3 is built from 12 residues. Germline lookup yields CDR1 SEHNR and CDR2 FQNEAQ (reference sequence). The sample comes from a study of cytomegalovirus exposure and HLA in healthy donors. Findings and limits, study-wide: Sequencing likely caused a cluster of highly shared sequence variants.

This chain joins TRBV7-9 and TRBJ1-1; D is unclear. This clonotype was obtained from a woman in her 30s in good health and CMV-seronegative. Sequenced input: PBMCs. In DNA, the CDR3 is TGTTCCAGCAGCTCCCAGGACACTGAAGCTTTCTTT. It encodes CSSSSQDTEAFF.